Sequencing of this T cell receptor (beta chain) was carried out in a study of blood T cell repertoires in COVID-19. For the study at large: Material from acute and convalescent COVID-19 was sourced from the United States, Italy and Spain. Sample material is recorded as cDNA or gDNA derived from T cells, B-cell-depleted T cells, or PBMCs.

V lost 3 bases to trimming and J lost 5 bases; unmatched junction nucleotides: 16. In germline, CDR1 is MNHNS, CDR2 SASEGT. The CDR3 is made up of 18 amino acids. Methods used by the authors: Nucleated cell number was recorded as an estimate derived from reference gene primer amplification. This table comes from immunoSEQ multiplex PCR, and its TCRdb copy is limited to in-frame clones, with some not included. The DNA was the basis for D and trimming; V, J and clone size are from that table. In the table there are 200,000 to 300,000 clones, just over 85% of which are singletons. The genes are TRBV6-1 and TRBJ2-5; 9 bases map to TRBD2. This TCR was sampled from a man aged 80 or over with acute or convalescent COVID-19. Sequencing used peripheral blood. The CDR3 reads CASSDPLNSGRGEETQYF. CDR3 nucleotide sequence: TGTGCCAGCAGTGATCCGCTAAATAGCGGGAGAGGCGAGGAGACCCAGTACTTC.